The following is a T cell receptor beta chain sequence with its context. No antigen is known for it. This entry comes from a study of chemoradiotherapy in HPV16-positive cancers. Study information: Candidate HPV-specific clones and shared TCR motifs came from two HPV16-positive patients.

Study findings and constraints: Only a couple of HPV16-positive patients supplied the functional HPV-specificity definition. During treatment, candidate HPV-specific clones and E7-related motifs expanded in tumor.

Repertoires were sampled repeatedly during chemoradiotherapy. Here immunoSEQ multiplex PCR was the method, and the copy in TCRdb shows in-frame clones only, minus some. The sample includes several thousand clones, 90% to 95% of them seen just once. This sequence was found in a human donor with HPV-associated anogenital cancer. The material was tumor tissue, obtained from a patient who underwent chemoradiotherapy.

CDR3 bases: TGTGCCAGCAACGTGACAGGGTCCGAGAGTCCCTACGAGCAGTACTTC. Its translation is CASNVTGSESPYEQYF. The rearrangement uses TRBV2 and TRBJ2-7; 7 bases match TRBD1. Germline lookup yields CDR1 SNHLY and CDR2 FYNNEI. This CDR3 has 16 amino acids. Germline trimming cut 7 bases from V and 2 bases from J; bases unmatched to any gene: 14.